This T cell receptor beta chain was captured in a study of naive and memory T cell subsets. Regarding the study as a whole: Possibly reflecting memory cells re-expressing CD45RA, a few larger clonotypes occurred in naive repertoires, especially CD8. No ground truth validated the naive and memory repertoire findings. Over 85% of naive TCR sequences appeared only once, unlike memory subsets.

Both TRBC1 and TRBC2 were covered by a beta constant-region primer of two equimolar oligonucleotides. Ligated cDNA was amplified by four rounds of PCR with nested alpha and beta constant-region primers and SP2. An oligonucleotide with the SP2 primer and a 12-nucleotide UMI was ligated to the cDNA 3' end. TCRdb reprocessed the UMI-ligation and nested PCR reads with MiXCR, giving one entry per CDR3 protein. Altogether roughly 150,000 distinct CDR3 sequences are present, 22% being singletons, with the ten largest covering 0.09% to 0.13%. Details on this clonotype: What it recognizes is unknown.

Trimming pared 1 base from V and 4 bases from J, leaving 19 bases between. Germline lookup yields CDR1 LGHNA and CDR2 YSLEER. There are 17 residues in the CDR3. This TCR was recovered from a human donor in good health. The chain carries TRBV4-3 and TRBJ2-5; D might be TRBD1 or TRBD2, each matching 6 bases. The specimen was naive CD4+ T cells from blood. The CDR3 coding sequence is TGCGCCAGCAGCCAAGGGGGTTTTATCCGGGGGCGAGAGACCCAGTACTTC. Its protein product is CASSQGGFIRGRETQYF.